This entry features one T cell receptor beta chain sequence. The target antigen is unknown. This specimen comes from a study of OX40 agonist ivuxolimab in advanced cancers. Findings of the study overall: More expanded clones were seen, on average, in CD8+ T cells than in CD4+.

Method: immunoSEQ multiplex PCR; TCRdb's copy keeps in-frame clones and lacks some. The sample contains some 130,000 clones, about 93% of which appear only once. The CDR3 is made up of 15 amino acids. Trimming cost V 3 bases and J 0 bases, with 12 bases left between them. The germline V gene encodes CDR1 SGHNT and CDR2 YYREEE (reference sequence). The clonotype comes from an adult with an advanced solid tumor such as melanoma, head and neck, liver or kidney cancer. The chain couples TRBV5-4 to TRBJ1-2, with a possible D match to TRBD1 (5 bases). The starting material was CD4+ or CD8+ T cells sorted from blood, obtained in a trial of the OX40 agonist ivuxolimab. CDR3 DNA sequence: TGTGCCAGCAGCTATGACAGAGATCCTAACTATGGCTACACCTTC. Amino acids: CASSYDRDPNYGYTF.